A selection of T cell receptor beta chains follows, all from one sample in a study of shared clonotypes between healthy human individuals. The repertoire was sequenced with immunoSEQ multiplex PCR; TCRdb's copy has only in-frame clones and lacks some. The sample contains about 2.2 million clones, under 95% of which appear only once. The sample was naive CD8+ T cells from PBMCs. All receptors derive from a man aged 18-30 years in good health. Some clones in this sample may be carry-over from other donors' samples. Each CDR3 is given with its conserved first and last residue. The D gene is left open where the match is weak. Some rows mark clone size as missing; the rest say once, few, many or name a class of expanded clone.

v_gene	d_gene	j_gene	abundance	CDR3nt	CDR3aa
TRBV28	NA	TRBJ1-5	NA	TGTGCCAGCAGCTGGACGACCGGACAGCCCCAGCATTTT	CASSWTTGQPQHF
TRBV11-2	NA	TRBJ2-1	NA	TGTGCCAGCAGCTGGACGAGGAGGGCGGGGATCCGCTACAATGAGCAGTTCTTC	CASSWTRRAGIRYNEQFF
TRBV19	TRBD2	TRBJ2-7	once	TGTGCCAGTAGTACCGGGACTAGCTACGAGCAGTACTTC	CASSTGTSYEQYF
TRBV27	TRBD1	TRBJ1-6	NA	TGTGCCAGCGGACAGGGCTATAATTCACCCCTCCACTTT	CASGQGYNSPLHF
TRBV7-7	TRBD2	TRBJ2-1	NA	TGTGCCAGCAGCTTAGAGGTAGCGGGAGTGGACGAGCAGTTCTTC	CASSLEVAGVDEQFF
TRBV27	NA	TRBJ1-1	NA	TGTGCCAGCAGTTATGTGGGCGCGAACACTGAAGCTTTCTTT	CASSYVGANTEAFF
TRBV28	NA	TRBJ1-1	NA	TGTGCCAGCAGTTTACATAACACTGAAGCTTTCTTT	CASSLHNTEAFF
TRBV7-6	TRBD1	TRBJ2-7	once	TGTGCCAGCAGCCCGGGACAGGGGGGGGACGAGCAGTACTTC	CASSPGQGGDEQYF
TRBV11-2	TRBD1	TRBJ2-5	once	TGTGCCAGCAGCTTGGGACAGGGGACGGAAGAAACCCAAGAGACCCAGTACTTC	CASSLGQGTEETQETQYF
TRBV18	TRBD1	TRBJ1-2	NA	TGTGCCAGCTCACCCTCGACAGGGGGCGAGGTTGGCTACACCTTC	CASSPSTGGEVGYTF
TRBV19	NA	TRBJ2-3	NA	TGTGCCAGTCGAGCAGATACGCAGTATTTT	CASRADTQYF
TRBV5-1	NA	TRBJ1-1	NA	TGCGCCAGCAGCTTGAGCCCCGCAGGCAGGGTGAACACTGAAGCTTTCTTT	CASSLSPAGRVNTEAFF
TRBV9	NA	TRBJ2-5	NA	TGTGCCAGCAGCGTAGACGGAAGACAAGAGACCCAGTACTTC	CASSVDGRQETQYF
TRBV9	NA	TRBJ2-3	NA	TGTGCCAGCAGTCGCAGGGACCCAGATACGCAGTATTTT	CASSRRDPDTQYF
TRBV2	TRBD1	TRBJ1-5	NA	TGTGCCAGCAGTGAAGCGACAGGGAGAGATCAGCCCCAGCATTTT	CASSEATGRDQPQHF
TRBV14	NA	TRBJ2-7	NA	TGTGCCAGCAGCCAAGAAAATAGCCGAGAGCAGTACTTC	CASSQENSREQYF
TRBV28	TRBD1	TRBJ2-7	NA	TGTGCCAGCAGTTGGGGGCCGGGACAGAAGTACGAGCAGTACTTC	CASSWGPGQKYEQYF
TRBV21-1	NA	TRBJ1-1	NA	TGTGCCAGCAGCAACCGACCAAATGTTACACAAGGTGGGGGACAGGGGTCGAACACTGAAGCTTTCTTT	CASSNRPNVTQGGGQGSNTEAFF
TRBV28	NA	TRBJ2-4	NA	TGTGCCAGCAGTTTACCTCAGGGGCGAAACATTCAGTACTTC	CASSLPQGRNIQYF
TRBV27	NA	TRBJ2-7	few	TGTGCCAGCAGTCCACAGGAGAACCCCTACGAGCAGTACTTC	CASSPQENPYEQYF
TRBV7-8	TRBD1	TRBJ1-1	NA	TGTGCCAGCCAAGACAGGGGACGTGAAGCTTTCTTT	CASQDRGREAFF
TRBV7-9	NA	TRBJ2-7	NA	TGTGCCAGCAGCTTAGTAAGGCACACTCCGTTTGAGTACGAGCAGTACTTC	CASSLVRHTPFEYEQYF
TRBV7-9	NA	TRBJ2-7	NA	TGTGCCAGCAGCTTAAATCCCCTGACTGTGAGTTACGAGCAGTACTTC	CASSLNPLTVSYEQYF
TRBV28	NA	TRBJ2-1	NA	TGTGCCAGCAGCGGAAATAATGAGCAGTTCTTC	CASSGNNEQFF
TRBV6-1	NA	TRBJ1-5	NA	TGTGCCAGCAGTAGGACAGTCCTTAGCAATCAGCCCCAGCATTTT	CASSRTVLSNQPQHF
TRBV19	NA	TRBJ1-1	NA	TGTGCCAGTAGTATCCTAGGGTCTGGGAACACTGAAGCTTTCTTT	CASSILGSGNTEAFF
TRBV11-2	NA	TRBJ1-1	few	TGTGCCAGCAGCCGAAACACTGAAGCTTTCTTT	CASSRNTEAFF
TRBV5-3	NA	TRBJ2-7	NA	TGTGCCAGAACCCCTCAGGCCCCGGACTACGAGCAGTACTTC	CARTPQAPDYEQYF
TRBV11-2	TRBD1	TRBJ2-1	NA	TGTGCCAGCAGCCACCGGGACAGGGACTACAATGAGCAGTTCTTC	CASSHRDRDYNEQFF
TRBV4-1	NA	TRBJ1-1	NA	TGCGCCAGCAGCCCTAAGACCTGGACAGAAGCTTTCTTT	CASSPKTWTEAFF
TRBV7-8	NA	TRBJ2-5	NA	TGTGCCAGCAGCCCGCCGGGAACACAAGAGACCCAGTACTTC	CASSPPGTQETQYF
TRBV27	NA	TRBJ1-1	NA	TGTGCCAGCAGCCCTAGAACGGGGACTGAAGCTTTCTTT	CASSPRTGTEAFF
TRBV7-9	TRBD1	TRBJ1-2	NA	TGTGCCAGCAGCTTAGGGGGACAGGATTATGGCTACACCTTC	CASSLGGQDYGYTF
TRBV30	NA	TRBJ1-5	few	TGTGCCTGGAGTGCCACAGGTTTCAATCAGCCCCAGCATTTT	CAWSATGFNQPQHF
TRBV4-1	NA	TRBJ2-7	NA	TGCGCCAGCAGCCCGGCCGTTACCTACGAGCAGTACTTC	CASSPAVTYEQYF
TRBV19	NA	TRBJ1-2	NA	TGTGCCAGTAGTATCATTGGCAGCCTAACGGAGGGCTACACCTTC	CASSIIGSLTEGYTF
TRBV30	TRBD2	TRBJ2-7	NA	TGTGCCTGGAGTCAACCCTGGGGAGGGACTTACGAGCAGTACTTC	CAWSQPWGGTYEQYF
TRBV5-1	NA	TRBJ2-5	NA	TGCGCCAGCAGCTTGTGGTCTGGGGAGACCCAGTACTTC	CASSLWSGETQYF
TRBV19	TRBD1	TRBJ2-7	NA	TGTGCCAGTACCAGGGACAGGGGGTTCGGGGTTGACGAGCAGTACTTC	CASTRDRGFGVDEQYF
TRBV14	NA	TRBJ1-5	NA	TGTGCCAGCAGCCATCAGGGGAATCAGCCCCAGCATTTT	CASSHQGNQPQHF
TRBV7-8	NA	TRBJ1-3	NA	TGTGCCAGCAGCCAGGGATCTGGAAACACCATATATTTT	CASSQGSGNTIYF
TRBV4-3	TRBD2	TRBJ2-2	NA	TGCGCCAGCAGCCTACTCGGACTAGCGACACCGAACACCGGGGAGCTGTTTTTT	CASSLLGLATPNTGELFF
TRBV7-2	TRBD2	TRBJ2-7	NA	TGTGCCAGCAGCTTTGGCGGGAGGATGTACGAGCAGTACTTC	CASSFGGRMYEQYF
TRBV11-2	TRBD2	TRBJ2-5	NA	TGTGCCAGCAGAAGACTAGCGGGAGCCCCCTCCGAGACCCAGTACTTC	CASRRLAGAPSETQYF
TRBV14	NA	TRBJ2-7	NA	TGTGCCAGCAGCCAAGATGCGGCCTACGAGCAGTACTTC	CASSQDAAYEQYF
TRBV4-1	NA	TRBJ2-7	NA	TGCGCCAGCAGCCTGACAGCTGACTACGAGCAGTACTTC	CASSLTADYEQYF
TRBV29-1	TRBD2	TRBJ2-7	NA	TGCAGCGTTGAGGTTTTGCGGGAGAGAGAAACCTACGAGCAGTACTTC	CSVEVLRERETYEQYF
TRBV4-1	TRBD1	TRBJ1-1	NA	TGCGCCAGCAGCCAAGCACAGGGGGTGAACACTGAAGCTTTCTTT	CASSQAQGVNTEAFF
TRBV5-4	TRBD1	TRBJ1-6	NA	TGTGCCACCACCCGGGACAGGGGTTATTCACCCCTCCACTTT	CATTRDRGYSPLHF
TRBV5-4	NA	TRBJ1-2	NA	TGTGCCAGCAGCTTGGACAGAGCGCTTAACTATGGCTACACCTTC	CASSLDRALNYGYTF
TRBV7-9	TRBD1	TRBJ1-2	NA	TGTGCCAGCAGCTCGGATGTCAGCTACCGGGACAGGGAGTCCTATGGCTACACCTTC	CASSSDVSYRDRESYGYTF
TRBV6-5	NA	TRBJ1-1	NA	TGTGCCAGCAGTTTCAGGGGCGATAGAACTGAAGCTTTCTTT	CASSFRGDRTEAFF
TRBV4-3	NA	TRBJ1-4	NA	TGCGCCAGCAGCCAGGGGTTGAGGGAAAAACTGTTTTTT	CASSQGLREKLFF
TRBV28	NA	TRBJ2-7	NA	TGTGCCAGCAGTTCCCCTAAGACAGCTGTGATTTACGAGCAGTACTTC	CASSSPKTAVIYEQYF